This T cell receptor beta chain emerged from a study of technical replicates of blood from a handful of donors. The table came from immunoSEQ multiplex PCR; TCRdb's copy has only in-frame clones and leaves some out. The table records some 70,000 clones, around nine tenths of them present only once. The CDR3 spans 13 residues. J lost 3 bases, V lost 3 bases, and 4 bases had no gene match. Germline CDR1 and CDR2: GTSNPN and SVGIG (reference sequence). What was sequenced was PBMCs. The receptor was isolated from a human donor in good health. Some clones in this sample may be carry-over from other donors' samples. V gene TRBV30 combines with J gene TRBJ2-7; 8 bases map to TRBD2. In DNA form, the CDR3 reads TGTGCCTGGAGCGTAGGGACTAGCTACGAGCAGTACTTC. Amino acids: CAWSVGTSYEQYF. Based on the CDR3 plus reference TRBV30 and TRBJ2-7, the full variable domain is SQTIHQWPATLVQPVGSPLSLECTVEGTSNPNLYWYRQAAGRGLQLLFYSVGIGQISSEVPQNLSASRPQDRQFILSSKKLLLSDSGFYLCAWSVGTSYEQYFGPGTRLTVT.